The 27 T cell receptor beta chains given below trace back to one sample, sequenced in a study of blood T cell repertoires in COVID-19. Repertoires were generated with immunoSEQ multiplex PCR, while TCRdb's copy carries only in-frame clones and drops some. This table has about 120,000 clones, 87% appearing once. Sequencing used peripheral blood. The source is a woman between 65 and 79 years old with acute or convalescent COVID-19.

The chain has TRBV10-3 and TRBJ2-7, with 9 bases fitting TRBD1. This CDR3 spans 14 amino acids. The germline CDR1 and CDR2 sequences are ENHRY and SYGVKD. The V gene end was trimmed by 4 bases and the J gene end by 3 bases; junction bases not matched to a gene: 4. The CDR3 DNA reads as TGTGCCATCAGTGGACAGGGGGAAAACTACGAGCAGTACTTC. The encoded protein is CAISGQGENYEQYF.

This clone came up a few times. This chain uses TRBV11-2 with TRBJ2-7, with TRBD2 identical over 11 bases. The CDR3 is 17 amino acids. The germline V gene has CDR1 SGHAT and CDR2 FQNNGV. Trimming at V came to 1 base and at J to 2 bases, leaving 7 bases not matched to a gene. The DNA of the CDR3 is TGTGCCAGCAGCTTAGGCGCCGGGACTAGCGGTCCCTACGAGCAGTACTTC. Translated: CASSLGAGTSGPYEQYF.

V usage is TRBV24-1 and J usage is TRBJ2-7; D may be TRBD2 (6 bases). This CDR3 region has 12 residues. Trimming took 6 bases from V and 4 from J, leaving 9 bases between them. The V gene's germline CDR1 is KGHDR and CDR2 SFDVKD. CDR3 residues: CATSRSGYEQYF. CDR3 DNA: TGTGCCACCAGTAGGAGCGGGTACGAGCAGTACTTC.

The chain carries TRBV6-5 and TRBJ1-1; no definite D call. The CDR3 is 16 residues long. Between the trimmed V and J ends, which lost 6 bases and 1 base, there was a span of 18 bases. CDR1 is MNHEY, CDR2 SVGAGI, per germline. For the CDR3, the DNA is TGTGCCAGCAGCTACGACCTGGGTGGAGGGAACACTGAAGCTTTCTTT. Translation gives CASSYDLGGGNTEAFF.

The CDR3 DNA reads TGTGCCAGCAGTTACTGGGGCAGGGTAAACGGCTACACCTTC. It encodes CASSYWGRVNGYTF. The rearrangement links TRBV6-5 to TRBJ1-2; possibly TRBD1 for D (5 bases). The germline V gene encodes CDR1 MNHEY and CDR2 SVGAGI. The CDR3 is 14 amino acids. The germline V and J ends were trimmed by 1 base and 8 bases, with 14 bases remaining between them.

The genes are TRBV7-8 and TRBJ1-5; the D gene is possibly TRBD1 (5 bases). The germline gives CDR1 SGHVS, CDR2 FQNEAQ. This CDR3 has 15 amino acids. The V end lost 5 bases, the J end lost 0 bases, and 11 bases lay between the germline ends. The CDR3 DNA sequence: TGTGCCAGCAGCAACACAGGTTATAGCAATCAGCCCCAGCATTTT. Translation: CASSNTGYSNQPQHF.

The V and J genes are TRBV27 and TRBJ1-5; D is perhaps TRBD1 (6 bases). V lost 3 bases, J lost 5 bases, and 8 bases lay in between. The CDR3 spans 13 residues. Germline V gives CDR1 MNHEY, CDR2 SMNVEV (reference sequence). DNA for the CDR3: TGTGCCAGCAGTTTGACAGGTTATCAGCCCCAGCATTTT. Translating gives CASSLTGYQPQHF.

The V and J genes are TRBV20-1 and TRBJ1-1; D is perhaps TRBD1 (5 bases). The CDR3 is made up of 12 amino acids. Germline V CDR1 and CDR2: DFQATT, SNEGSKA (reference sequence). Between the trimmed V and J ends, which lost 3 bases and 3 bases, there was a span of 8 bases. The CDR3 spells CSASQGDTEAFF. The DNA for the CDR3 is TGCAGTGCTAGTCAGGGCGACACTGAAGCTTTCTTT.

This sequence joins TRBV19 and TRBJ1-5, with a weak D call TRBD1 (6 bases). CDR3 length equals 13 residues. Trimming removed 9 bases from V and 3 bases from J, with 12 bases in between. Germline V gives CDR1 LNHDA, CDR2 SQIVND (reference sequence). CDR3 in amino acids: CASQGQFNQPQHF. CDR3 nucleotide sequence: TGTGCCAGCCAGGGGCAGTTCAATCAGCCCCAGCATTTT.

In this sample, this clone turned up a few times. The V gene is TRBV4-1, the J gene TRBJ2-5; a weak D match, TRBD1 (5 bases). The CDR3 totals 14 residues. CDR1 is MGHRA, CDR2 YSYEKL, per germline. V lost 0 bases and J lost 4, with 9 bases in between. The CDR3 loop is CASSQDPTAETQYF. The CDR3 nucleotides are TGCGCCAGCAGCCAAGACCCGACAGCAGAGACCCAGTACTTC.

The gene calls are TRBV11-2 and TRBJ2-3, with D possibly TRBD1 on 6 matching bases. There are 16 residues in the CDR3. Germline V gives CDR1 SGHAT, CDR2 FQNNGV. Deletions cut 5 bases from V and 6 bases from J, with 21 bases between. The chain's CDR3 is CASSLQSTGTSDTQYF. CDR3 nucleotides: TGTGCCAGCAGCCTCCAATCGACAGGTACTTCGGATACGCAGTATTTT.

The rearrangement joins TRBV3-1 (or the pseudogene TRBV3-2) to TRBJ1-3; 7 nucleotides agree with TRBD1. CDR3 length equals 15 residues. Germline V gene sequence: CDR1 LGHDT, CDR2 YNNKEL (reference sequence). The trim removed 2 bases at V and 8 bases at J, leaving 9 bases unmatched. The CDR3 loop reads CASSQNDRDVDTIYF. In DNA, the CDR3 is TGTGCCAGCAGCCAAAACGACAGGGACGTAGACACCATATATTTT.

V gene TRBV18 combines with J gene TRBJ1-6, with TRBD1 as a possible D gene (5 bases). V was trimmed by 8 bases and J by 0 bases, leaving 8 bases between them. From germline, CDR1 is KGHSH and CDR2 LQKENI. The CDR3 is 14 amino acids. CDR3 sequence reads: CASRGSSYNSPLHF. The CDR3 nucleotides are TGTGCCAGCCGGGGGAGCTCCTATAATTCACCCCTCCACTTT. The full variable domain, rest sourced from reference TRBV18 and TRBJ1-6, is NAGVMQNPRHLVRRRGQEARLRCSPMKGHSHVYWYRQLPEEGLKFMVYLQKENIIDESGMPKERFSAEFPKEGPSILRIQQVVRGDSAAYFCASRGSSYNSPLHFGNGTRLTVT.

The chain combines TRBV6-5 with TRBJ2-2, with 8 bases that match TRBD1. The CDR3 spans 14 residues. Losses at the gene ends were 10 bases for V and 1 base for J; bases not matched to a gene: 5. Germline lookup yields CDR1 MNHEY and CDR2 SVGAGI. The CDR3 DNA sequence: TGTGCCACTAAGGGACAGGTGAACACCGGGGAGCTGTTTTTT. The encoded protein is CATKGQVNTGELFF.

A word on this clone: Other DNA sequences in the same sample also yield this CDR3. CDR3 coding DNA: TGTGCCAGTAGGATACAGGGTGTGAACACTGAAGCTTTCTTT. Encoded protein: CASRIQGVNTEAFF. V gene TRBV19 combines with J gene TRBJ1-1; D is perhaps TRBD1 (6 bases). V lost 6 bases and J lost 0, with 11 bases in between. This CDR3 spans 14 amino acids. The germline V gene encodes CDR1 LNHDA and CDR2 SQIVND (reference sequence).

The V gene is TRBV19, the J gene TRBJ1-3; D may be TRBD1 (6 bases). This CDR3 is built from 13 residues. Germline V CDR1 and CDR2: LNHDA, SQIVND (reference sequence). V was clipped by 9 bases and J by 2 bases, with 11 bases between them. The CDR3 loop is CASPDRTGNTIYF. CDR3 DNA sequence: TGTGCCAGCCCGGACAGAACTGGAAACACCATATATTTT. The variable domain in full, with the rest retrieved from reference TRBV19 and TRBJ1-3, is DGGITQSPKYLFRKEGQNVTLSCEQNLNHDAMYWYRQDPGQGLRLIYYSQIVNDFQKGDIAEGYSVSREKKESFPLTVTSAQKNPTAFYLCASPDRTGNTIYFGEGSWLTVV.

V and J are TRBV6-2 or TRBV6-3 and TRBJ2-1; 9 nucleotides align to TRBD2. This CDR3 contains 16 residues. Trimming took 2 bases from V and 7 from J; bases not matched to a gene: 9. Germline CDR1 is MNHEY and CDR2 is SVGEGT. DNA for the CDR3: TGTGCCAGCAGTTACGATCCGGGACTAGCCGGGAATGAGCAGTTCTTC. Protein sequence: CASSYDPGLAGNEQFF.

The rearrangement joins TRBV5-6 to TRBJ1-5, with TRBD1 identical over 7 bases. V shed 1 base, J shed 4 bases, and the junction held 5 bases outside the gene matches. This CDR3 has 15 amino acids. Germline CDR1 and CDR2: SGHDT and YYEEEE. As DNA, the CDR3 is TGTGCCAGCAGCTTGTTTGACAGGGAAAATCAGCCCCAGCATTTT. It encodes CASSLFDRENQPQHF.

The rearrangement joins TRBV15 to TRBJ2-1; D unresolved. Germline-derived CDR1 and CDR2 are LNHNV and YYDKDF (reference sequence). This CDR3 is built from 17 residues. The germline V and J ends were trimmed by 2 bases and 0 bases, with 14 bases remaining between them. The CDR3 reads CATSRQRPRSSYNEQFF. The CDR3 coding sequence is TGTGCCACCAGCAGACAACGTCCTAGGAGCTCCTACAATGAGCAGTTCTTC.

The CDR3, as DNA: TGCAGCGTTGAAGGGGAAACAGGGGACACTAATGAAAAACTGTTTTTT. Translated, it gives CSVEGETGDTNEKLFF. The chain is built from TRBV29-1 and TRBJ1-4; TRBD1 matches 7 bases. Germline CDR1 reads SQVTM; CDR2 reads ANQGSEA. V was pared by 1 base and J by 2 bases, with 7 bases of the junction left unmatched. The CDR3 has 16 amino acids.

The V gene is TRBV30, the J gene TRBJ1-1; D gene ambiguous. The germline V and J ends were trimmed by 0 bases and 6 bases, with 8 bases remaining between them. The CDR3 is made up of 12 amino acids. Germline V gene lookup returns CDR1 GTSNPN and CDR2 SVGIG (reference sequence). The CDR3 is CAWSVPGPEAFF. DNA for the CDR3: TGTGCCTGGAGTGTACCTGGGCCTGAAGCTTTCTTT.

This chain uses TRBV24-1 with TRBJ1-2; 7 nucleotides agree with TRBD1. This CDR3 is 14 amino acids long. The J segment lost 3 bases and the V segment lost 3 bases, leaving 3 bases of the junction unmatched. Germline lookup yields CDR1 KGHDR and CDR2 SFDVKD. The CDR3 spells CATSDRGGDYGYTF. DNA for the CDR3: TGTGCCACCAGTGATAGAGGGGGCGACTATGGCTACACCTTC.

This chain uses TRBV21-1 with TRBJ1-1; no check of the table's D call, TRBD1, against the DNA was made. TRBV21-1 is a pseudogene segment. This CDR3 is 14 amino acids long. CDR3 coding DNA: TGTGCCAGCAGCAGAAACAGGGGGAAACTTGAAGCTTTCTTT. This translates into CASSRNRGKLEAFF.

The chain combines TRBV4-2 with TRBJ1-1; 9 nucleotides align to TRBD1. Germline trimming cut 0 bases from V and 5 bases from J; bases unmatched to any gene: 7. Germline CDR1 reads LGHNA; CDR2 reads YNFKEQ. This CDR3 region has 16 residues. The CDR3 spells CASSQESTGGMTEAFF. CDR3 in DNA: TGTGCCAGCAGCCAAGAATCAACAGGGGGCATGACTGAAGCTTTCTTT.

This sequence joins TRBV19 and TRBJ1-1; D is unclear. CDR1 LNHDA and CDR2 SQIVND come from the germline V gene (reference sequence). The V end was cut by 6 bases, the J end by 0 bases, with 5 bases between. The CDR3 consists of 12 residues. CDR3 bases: TGTGCCAGTAGCTTTATGAACACTGAAGCTTTCTTT. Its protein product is CASSFMNTEAFF.

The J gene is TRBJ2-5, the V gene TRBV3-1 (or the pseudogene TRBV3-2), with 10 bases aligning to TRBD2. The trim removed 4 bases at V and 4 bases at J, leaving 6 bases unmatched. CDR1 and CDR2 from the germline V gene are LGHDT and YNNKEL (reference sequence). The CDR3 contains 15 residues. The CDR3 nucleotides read TGTGCCAGCAGCCCCCGGACTAGCGGACCAGAGACCCAGTACTTC. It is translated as CASSPRTSGPETQYF.

The CDR3 DNA sequence: TGTGCCACTCCCCGACTTGCTAGCACTAACTATGGCTACACCTTC. This encodes CATPRLASTNYGYTF. The chain combines TRBV19 with TRBJ1-2; D unresolved. The germline V and J ends were trimmed by 10 bases and 0 bases, with 18 bases remaining between them. The CDR3 has 15 amino acids. CDR1 and CDR2 (germline): LNHDA, SQIVND (reference sequence).